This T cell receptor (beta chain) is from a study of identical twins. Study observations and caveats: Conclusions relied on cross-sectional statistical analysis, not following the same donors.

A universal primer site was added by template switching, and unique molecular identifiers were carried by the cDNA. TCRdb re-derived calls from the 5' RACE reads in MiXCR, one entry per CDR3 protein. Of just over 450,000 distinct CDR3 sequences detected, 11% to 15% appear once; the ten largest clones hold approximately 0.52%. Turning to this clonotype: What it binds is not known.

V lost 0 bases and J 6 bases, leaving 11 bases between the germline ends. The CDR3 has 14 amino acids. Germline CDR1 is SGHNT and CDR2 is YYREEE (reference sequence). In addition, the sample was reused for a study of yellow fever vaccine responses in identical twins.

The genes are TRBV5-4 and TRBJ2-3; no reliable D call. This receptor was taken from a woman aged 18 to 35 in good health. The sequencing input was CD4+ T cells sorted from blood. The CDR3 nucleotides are TGTGCCAGCAGCTTGGGACCCCTTCCGGATACGCAGTATTTT. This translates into CASSLGPLPDTQYF.